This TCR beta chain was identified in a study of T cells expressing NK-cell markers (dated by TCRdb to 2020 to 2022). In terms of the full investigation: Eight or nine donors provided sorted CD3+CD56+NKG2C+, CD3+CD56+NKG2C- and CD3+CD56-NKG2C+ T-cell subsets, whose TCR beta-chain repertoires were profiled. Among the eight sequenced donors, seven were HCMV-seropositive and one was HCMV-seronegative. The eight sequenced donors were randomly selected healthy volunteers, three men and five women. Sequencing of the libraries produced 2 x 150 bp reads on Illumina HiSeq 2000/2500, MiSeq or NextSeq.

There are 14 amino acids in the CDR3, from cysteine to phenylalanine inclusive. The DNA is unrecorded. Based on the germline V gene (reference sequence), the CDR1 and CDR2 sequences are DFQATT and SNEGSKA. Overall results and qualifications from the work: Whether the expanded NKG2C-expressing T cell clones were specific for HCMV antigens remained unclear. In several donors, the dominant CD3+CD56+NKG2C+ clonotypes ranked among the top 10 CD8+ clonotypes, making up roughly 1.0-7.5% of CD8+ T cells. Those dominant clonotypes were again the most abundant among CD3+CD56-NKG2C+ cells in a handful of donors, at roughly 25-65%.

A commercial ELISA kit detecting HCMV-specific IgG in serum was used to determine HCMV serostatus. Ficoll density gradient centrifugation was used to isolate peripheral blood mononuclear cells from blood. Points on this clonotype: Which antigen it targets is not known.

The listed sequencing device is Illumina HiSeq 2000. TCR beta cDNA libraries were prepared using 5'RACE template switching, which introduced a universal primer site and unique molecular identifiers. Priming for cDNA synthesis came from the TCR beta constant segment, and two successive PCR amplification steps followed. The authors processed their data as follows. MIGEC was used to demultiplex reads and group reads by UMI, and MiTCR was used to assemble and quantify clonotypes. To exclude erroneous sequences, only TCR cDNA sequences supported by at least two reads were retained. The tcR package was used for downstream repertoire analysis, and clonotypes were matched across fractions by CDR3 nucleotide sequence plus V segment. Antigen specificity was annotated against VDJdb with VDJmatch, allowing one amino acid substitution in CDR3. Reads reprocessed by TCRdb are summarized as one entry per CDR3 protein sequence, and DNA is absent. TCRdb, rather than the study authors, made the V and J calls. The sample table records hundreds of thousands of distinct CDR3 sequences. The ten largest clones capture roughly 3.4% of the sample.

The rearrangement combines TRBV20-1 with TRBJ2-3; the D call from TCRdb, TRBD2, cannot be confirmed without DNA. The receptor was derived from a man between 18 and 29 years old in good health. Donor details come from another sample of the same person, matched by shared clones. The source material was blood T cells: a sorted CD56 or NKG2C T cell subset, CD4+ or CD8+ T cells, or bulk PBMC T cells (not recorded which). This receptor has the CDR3 CSVTSGTSTDTQYF.